This T cell receptor (beta chain) was sequenced during a study of T cells in Graves' hyperthyroidism and ophthalmopathy. The germline V gene has CDR1 SGHTA and CDR2 FQGTGA. The CDR3 extends over 18 amino acids. V gave up 5 bases and J gave up 4 bases; unmatched junction bases: 11. This clonotype came up a few times. Amplified TCR beta CDR3 regions came from RNA transcripts. A first-round RT-PCR of the TCR CDR3 used the HTBI primer set. Via MiXCR, TCRdb re-called the multiplex PCR reads, giving one row per CDR3 protein. The sample includes more than 450,000 distinct CDR3 sequences, roughly 21% of them seen just once.

This TCR derives from a man aged 40-49 years with Graves' ophthalmopathy. The material sequenced was blood. The V call is TRBV7-3, the J call TRBJ2-2; 12 nucleotides match TRBD2. In nucleotides, the CDR3 is TGTGCCAGCAGCCCCTACCCGCTGACTAGCGGGGGCACCGGGGAGCTGTTTTTT. This translates into CASSPYPLTSGGTGELFF.